These 25 T cell receptor beta chains were sequenced from one sample in a study of blood T cell repertoires in COVID-19. TCRdb keeps only in-frame clones here, not all; method: immunoSEQ multiplex PCR. The sample has 110,000 to 150,000 clones, around 82% seen once. Specimen: PBMCs or T cells enriched from blood (not recorded which). These receptors all come from a woman between 45 and 65 years old who had recovered from COVID-19.

V usage is TRBV18 and J usage is TRBJ2-5, with D hard to call. This CDR3 is built from 12 residues. Trimming removed 5 bases at V and 2 bases at J, with 6 bases between. Germline V gene sequence: CDR1 KGHSH, CDR2 LQKENI. The DNA for the CDR3 is TGTGCCAGCTCAGTAGATCAAGAGACCCAGTACTTC. It is translated as CASSVDQETQYF.

This sequence joins TRBV5-1 and TRBJ2-7, with 9 bases fitting TRBD1. Trimming removed 0 bases from V and 4 bases from J; junction bases left unmatched: 5. The CDR3 spans 15 residues. In germline, CDR1 is SGHRS, CDR2 YFSETQ. CDR3 sequence (DNA): TGCGCCAGCAGCTTGGGAACAGGGGGCGTTTACGAGCAGTACTTC. The encoded protein is CASSLGTGGVYEQYF.

A remark on this clone: The sample carries other DNA sequences with the same CDR3. The J gene is TRBJ1-6, the V gene TRBV27; no clear D gene. Germline CDR1 is MNHEY and CDR2 is SMNVEV (reference sequence). V shed 5 bases and J shed 6 bases, with 8 bases lying between them. This CDR3 region has 13 residues. CDR3 region: CASSPAGNSPLHF. CDR3 nucleotides: TGTGCCAGCAGTCCCGCCGGTAATTCACCCCTCCACTTT.

This sequence joins TRBV5-4 and TRBJ2-5; a weak D match, TRBD1 (6 bases). V was cut by 4 bases and J by 5 bases, with 15 bases left in between. Germline V gives CDR1 SGHNT, CDR2 YYREEE (reference sequence). This CDR3 has 14 amino acids. CDR3 in amino acids: CASSLGQSVETQYF. The DNA for the CDR3 is TGTGCCAGCAGCCTGGGACAATCGGTGGAGACCCAGTACTTC. Filled out from reference TRBV5-4 and TRBJ2-5, the complete variable domain reads ETGVTQSPTHLIKTRGQQVTLRCSSQSGHNTVSWYQQALGQGPQFIFQYYREEENGRGNFPPRFSGLQFPNYSSELNVNALELDDSALYLCASSLGQSVETQYFGPGTRLLVL.

The chain uses TRBV20-1 and TRBJ2-7; 12 nucleotides line up with TRBD2. The trim removed 3 bases at V and 3 bases at J, leaving 9 bases unmatched. This CDR3 spans 16 amino acids. CDR1 is DFQATT, CDR2 SNEGSKA, per germline (reference sequence). This CDR3 is CSASGTPGLAGYEQYV. In DNA form, the CDR3 reads TGCAGTGCTAGTGGGACCCCGGGACTAGCGGGCTACGAGCAGTACGTC.

The chain couples TRBV24-1 to TRBJ2-1; 7 nucleotides line up with TRBD1. In germline, CDR1 is KGHDR, CDR2 SFDVKD. The CDR3 consists of 15 residues. V shed 4 bases, J shed 1 base, and the junction held 3 bases outside the gene matches. CDR3 bases: TGTGCCACCAGTGACCCGGGACAGTCCTACAATGAGCAGTTCTTC. Encoded protein: CATSDPGQSYNEQFF.

The V gene is TRBV3-1 (or the pseudogene TRBV3-2), the J gene TRBJ2-3, with D tentatively TRBD2 (6 bases). The CDR3 covers 17 residues. V shed 0 bases and J shed 0 bases, with 13 bases lying between them. Germline CDR1 LGHDT, CDR2 YNNKEL (reference sequence). The CDR3 DNA reads TGTGCCAGCAGCCAAGAAAGGGACTTTACTAGCACAGATACGCAGTATTTT. It encodes CASSQERDFTSTDTQYF.

The V call is TRBV9, the J call TRBJ1-1, with unresolved D. This CDR3 region has 15 residues. CDR1 is SGDLS, CDR2 YYNGEE, per germline. V was pared by 0 bases and J by 3 bases, with 12 bases between. CDR3 DNA: TGTGCCAGCAGCGTAGTAGGAGTGAGGGACACTGAAGCTTTCTTT. Translating it yields CASSVVGVRDTEAFF. Combining the CDR3 with reference TRBV9 and TRBJ1-1 gives the whole variable domain DSGVTQTPKHLITATGQRVTLRCSPRSGDLSVYWYQQSLDQGLQFLIQYYNGEERAKGNILERFSAQQFPDLHSELNLSSLELGDSALYFCASSVVGVRDTEAFFGQGTRLTVV.

V and J are TRBV27 and TRBJ1-6; D may be TRBD1 (5 bases). There are 15 residues in the CDR3. V was cut by 1 base and J by 6 bases, with 10 bases left in between. Germline CDR1 and CDR2: MNHEY and SMNVEV (reference sequence). The CDR3 loop is CASSLFTDSNSPLHF. DNA for the CDR3: TGTGCCAGCAGTTTATTTACCGACAGTAATTCACCCCTCCACTTT.

This chain joins TRBV16 and TRBJ1-5; 7 nucleotides match TRBD1. This CDR3 has 16 residues. V lost 0 bases, J lost 4 bases, and 6 bases stayed unmatched. Germline CDR1 and CDR2: KGHSY and FQNENV. This chain's CDR3 is CASSQSAGTANQPQHF. In DNA, the CDR3 is TGTGCCAGCAGCCAATCAGCCGGGACAGCTAATCAGCCCCAGCATTTT.

The chain links TRBV3-1 (or the pseudogene TRBV3-2) to TRBJ2-5, with a weak D call TRBD1 (5 bases). Trimming took 2 bases from V and 5 from J, leaving 12 bases between them. CDR3 size: 14 residues. Germline V CDR1 and CDR2: LGHDT, YNNKEL (reference sequence). CDR3 sequence: CASSQRQGGETQYF. DNA for the CDR3: TGTGCCAGCAGCCAACGGCAGGGTGGGGAGACCCAGTACTTC.

This clone came up once. V gene TRBV19 combines with J gene TRBJ1-1; the D is unclear. This CDR3 contains 14 residues. Germline values: CDR1 LNHDA, CDR2 SQIVND (reference sequence). Trimming removed 2 bases at V and 8 bases at J, with 15 bases between. The CDR3 DNA reads as TGTGCCAGTAGTATAAACTACCTTCTCGGGGAAGCTTTCTTT. Its translation: CASSINYLLGEAFF.

The chain employs TRBV7-3 and TRBJ2-3, with 8 positions matching TRBD1. Looked up from germline, CDR1 is SGHTA and CDR2 is FQGTGA. Trimming at V came to 7 bases and at J to 3 bases, leaving 6 bases not matched to a gene. This CDR3 region has 14 residues. CDR3 in amino acids: CASNRQGRTDTQYF. The CDR3, as DNA: TGTGCCAGCAACCGACAGGGGAGGACAGATACGCAGTATTTT.

This chain links TRBV11-2 with TRBJ1-2; weak D call: TRBD1 (6 bases). The germline V gene has CDR1 SGHAT and CDR2 FQNNGV. The CDR3 consists of 14 residues. Trimming shortened V by 5 bases and J by 4 bases, and 14 bases separated the two germline ends. This CDR3 reads CASSLSRGSYGYTF. DNA for the CDR3: TGTGCCAGCAGCCTTTCCAGGGGTAGCTATGGCTACACCTTC.

V and J are TRBV7-8 and TRBJ2-3, with TRBD2 identical over 15 bases. This CDR3 contains 18 residues. J lost 0 bases, V lost 5 bases, and 6 bases had no gene match. In germline, CDR1 is SGHVS, CDR2 FQNEAQ. The CDR3 loop reads CASSAGLAGGSSTDTQYF. The CDR3 DNA follows: TGTGCCAGCAGCGCGGGACTAGCGGGGGGCTCTAGCACAGATACGCAGTATTTT.

The chain couples TRBV5-1 to TRBJ1-4, with 7 bases that match TRBD1. Germline trimming cut 0 bases from V and 8 bases from J; bases unmatched to any gene: 10. This CDR3 spans 16 amino acids. CDR1 SGHRS and CDR2 YFSETQ come from the germline V gene. The DNA of the CDR3 is TGCGCCAGCAGCTTGGAGGGACAGTCGGAGGGGGAAAAACTGTTTTTT. Translated: CASSLEGQSEGEKLFF. The whole variable domain, filled in from reference TRBV5-1 and TRBJ1-4, reads KAGVTQTPRYLIKTRGQQVTLSCSPISGHRSVSWYQQTPGQGLQFLFEYFSETQRNKGNFPGRFSGRQFSNSRSEMNVSTLELGDSALYLCASSLEGQSEGEKLFFGSGTQLSVL.

V gene TRBV7-8 combines with J gene TRBJ1-2; D remains unclear. Trimming cost V 1 base and J 3 bases, with 9 bases left between them. Germline-derived CDR1 and CDR2 are SGHVS and FQNEAQ. The CDR3 extends over 14 amino acids. The chain's CDR3 is CASSLDPQYYGYTF. In DNA, the CDR3 is TGTGCCAGCAGCTTAGACCCCCAGTACTATGGCTACACCTTC.

The chain is built from TRBV7-2 and TRBJ2-1, with 11 bases that match TRBD2. This CDR3 is built from 18 residues. Per germline, CDR1 SGHTA and CDR2 FQGNSA. Trimming cost V 1 base and J 0 bases; bases outside gene matches: 5. The CDR3 region has the DNA TGTGCCAGCAGCTTAGTGGGGACTAGCGGTCTCTCCTACAATGAGCAGTTCTTC. It yields the protein CASSLVGTSGLSYNEQFF.

The chain joins TRBV2 to TRBJ1-5, with 9 bases lining up with TRBD1. V shed 4 bases, J shed 1 base, and the junction held 5 bases outside the gene matches. This CDR3 contains 16 residues. The germline gives CDR1 SNHLY, CDR2 FYNNEI. CDR3 coding DNA: TGTGCCAGCAGTGGGGGACAGGGATCGAGCAATCAGCCCCAGCATTTT. Translated, it gives CASSGGQGSSNQPQHF. The full variable domain, completed using reference TRBV2 and TRBJ1-5, is EPEVTQTPSHQVTQMGQEVILRCVPISNHLYFYWYRQILGQKVEFLVSFYNNEISEKSEIFDDQFSVERPDGSNFTLKIRSTKLEDSAMYFCASSGGQGSSNQPQHFGDGTRLSIL.

This rearrangement joins TRBV28 to TRBJ1-1; TRBD1 is a possible D gene (5 bases). Germline V CDR1 and CDR2: MDHEN, SYDVKM. V lost 6 bases to trimming and J lost 0 bases, with 11 bases between them. The CDR3 is made up of 14 amino acids. The CDR3 sequence is CASRWTTMNTEAFF. The CDR3 nucleotides read TGTGCCAGCAGGTGGACAACCATGAACACTGAAGCTTTCTTT. The full variable domain, in which reference TRBV28 and TRBJ1-1 provide the parts outside the CDR3, is DVKVTQSSRYLVKRTGEKVFLECVQDMDHENMFWYRQDPGLGLRLIYFSYDVKMKEKGDIPEGYSVSREKKERFSLILESASTNQTSMYLCASRWTTMNTEAFFGQGTRLTVV.

V and J are TRBV6-5 and TRBJ2-5, with 9 bases that match TRBD2. V lost 5 bases, J lost 2 bases, and 3 bases stayed unmatched. Germline V gene lookup returns CDR1 MNHEY and CDR2 SVGAGI. This CDR3 region has 14 residues. The CDR3 bases are TGTGCCAGCAGTCACAGCGGGGGGCAAGAGACCCAGTACTTC. Translation: CASSHSGGQETQYF.

The rearrangement joins TRBV28 to TRBJ1-5; D may be TRBD1 (6 bases). Germline V gives CDR1 MDHEN, CDR2 SYDVKM. This CDR3 spans 14 amino acids. V was clipped by 9 bases and J by 5 bases, with 17 bases between them. For the CDR3, the DNA is TGTGCCAGTTCCAAGGGGGGGGGCGATCAGCCCCAGCATTTT. It codes for CASSKGGGDQPQHF.

This chain uses TRBV4-1 with TRBJ2-3, with a weak D call TRBD2 (5 bases). The CDR3 consists of 16 residues. Germline assignment: CDR1 MGHRA and CDR2 YSYEKL. The V end was cut by 0 bases, the J end by 0 bases, with 10 bases between. This chain's CDR3 is CASSQDRRTSTDTQYF. CDR3 nucleotide sequence: TGCGCCAGCAGCCAAGATAGGCGGACTAGCACAGATACGCAGTATTTT.

V is TRBV7-2 and J is TRBJ1-3; D is perhaps TRBD1 (5 bases). V lost 5 bases, J lost 1 base, and 15 bases lay in between. This CDR3 comprises 16 residues. Germline V gene lookup returns CDR1 SGHTA and CDR2 FQGNSA. The CDR3 sequence is CASSPRLQESGNTIYF. CDR3 bases: TGTGCCAGCAGCCCTAGGTTACAGGAGTCTGGAAACACCATATATTTT.

This clone was seen a handful of times. The chain employs TRBV6-5 and TRBJ2-5; a possible D gene is TRBD1 (6 bases). Trimming took off 6 bases at V and 1 base at J, with 15 bases between the two ends. The CDR3 sequence is 15 residues long. Germline V gene sequence: CDR1 MNHEY, CDR2 SVGAGI. CDR3 region: CASSGTMDFQETQYF. CDR3 in DNA: TGTGCCAGCAGCGGGACAATGGACTTCCAAGAGACCCAGTACTTC.